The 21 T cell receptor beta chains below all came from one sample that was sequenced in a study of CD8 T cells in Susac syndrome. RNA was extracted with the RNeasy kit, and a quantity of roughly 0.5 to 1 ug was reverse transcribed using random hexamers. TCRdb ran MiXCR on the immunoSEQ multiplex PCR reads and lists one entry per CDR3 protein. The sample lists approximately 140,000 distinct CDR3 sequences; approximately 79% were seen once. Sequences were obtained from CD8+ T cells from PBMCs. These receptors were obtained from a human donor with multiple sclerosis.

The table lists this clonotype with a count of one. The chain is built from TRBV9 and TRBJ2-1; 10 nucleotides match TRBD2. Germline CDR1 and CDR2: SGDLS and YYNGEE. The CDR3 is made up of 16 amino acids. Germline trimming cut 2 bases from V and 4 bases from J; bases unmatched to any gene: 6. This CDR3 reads CASSVLSGGAYNEQFF. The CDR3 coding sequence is TGTGCCAGCAGCGTCCTGAGCGGGGGGGCTTACAATGAGCAGTTCTTC.

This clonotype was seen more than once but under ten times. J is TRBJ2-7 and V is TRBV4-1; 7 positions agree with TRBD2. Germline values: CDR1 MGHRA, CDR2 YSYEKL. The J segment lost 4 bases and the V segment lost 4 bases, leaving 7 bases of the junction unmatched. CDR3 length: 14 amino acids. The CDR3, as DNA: TGCGCCAGCAGCCTTGGGACTACAAGTTACGAGCAGTACGTC. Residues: CASSLGTTSYEQYV.

CDR3 in DNA: TGTGCCAGCAGCTTAAGCGTGTGGGGCGACGAGCAGTACTTC. Translated, it gives CASSLSVWGDEQYF. The rearrangement uses TRBV13 and TRBJ2-7; perhaps TRBD1 as D (5 bases). The germline V gene encodes CDR1 PRHDT and CDR2 FYEKMQ (reference sequence). CDR3 length: 14 residues. Trimming took 2 bases from V and 5 from J, leaving 13 bases between them.

The chain's CDR3 is CASSQDIGETLYGYTF. The CDR3 DNA reads TGTGCCAGCAGCCAAGATATCGGGGAGACCCTCTATGGCTACACCTTC. The chain combines TRBV4-2 with TRBJ1-2; no clear D gene. The CDR3 runs 16 residues. Germline V gives CDR1 LGHNA, CDR2 YNFKEQ. Trimming took 0 bases from V and 4 from J, leaving 15 bases between them.

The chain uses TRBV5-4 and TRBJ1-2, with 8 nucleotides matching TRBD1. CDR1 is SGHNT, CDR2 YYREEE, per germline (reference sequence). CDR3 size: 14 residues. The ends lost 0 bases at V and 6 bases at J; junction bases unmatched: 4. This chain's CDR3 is CASSLVSGGDGYTF. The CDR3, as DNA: TGTGCCAGCAGCTTGGTTTCAGGGGGCGATGGCTACACCTTC.

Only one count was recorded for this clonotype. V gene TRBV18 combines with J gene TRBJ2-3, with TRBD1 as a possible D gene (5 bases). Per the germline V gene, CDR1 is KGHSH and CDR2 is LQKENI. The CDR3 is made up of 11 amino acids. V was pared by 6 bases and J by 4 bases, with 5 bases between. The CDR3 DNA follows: TGTGCCAGCTCGGGGCCAGATACGCAGTATTTT. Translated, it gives CASSGPDTQYF.

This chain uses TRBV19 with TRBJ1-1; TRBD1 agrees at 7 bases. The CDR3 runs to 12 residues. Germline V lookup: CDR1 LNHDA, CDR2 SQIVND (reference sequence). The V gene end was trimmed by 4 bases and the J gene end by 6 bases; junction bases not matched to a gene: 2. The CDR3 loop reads CASSKGGSEAFF. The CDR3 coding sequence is TGTGCCAGTAGTAAAGGGGGCTCTGAAGCTTTCTTT.

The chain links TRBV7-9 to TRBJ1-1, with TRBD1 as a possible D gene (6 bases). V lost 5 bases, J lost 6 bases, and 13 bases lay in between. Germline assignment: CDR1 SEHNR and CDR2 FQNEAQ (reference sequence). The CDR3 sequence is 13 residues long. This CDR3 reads CASSPGGGPEAFF. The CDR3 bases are TGTGCCAGCAGCCCCGGGGGGGGCCCTGAAGCTTTCTTT.

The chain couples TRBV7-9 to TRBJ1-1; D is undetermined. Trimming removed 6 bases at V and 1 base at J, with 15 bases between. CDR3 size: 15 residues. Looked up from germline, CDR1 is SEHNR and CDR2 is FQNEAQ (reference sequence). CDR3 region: CASSRDKIPNTEAFF. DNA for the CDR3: TGTGCCAGCAGTCGAGATAAAATACCGAACACTGAAGCTTTCTTT.

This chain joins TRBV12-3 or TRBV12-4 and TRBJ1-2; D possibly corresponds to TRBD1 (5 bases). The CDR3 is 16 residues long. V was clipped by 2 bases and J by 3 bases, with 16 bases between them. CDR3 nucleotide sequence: TGTGCCAGCAGTTTAAACCCGGGACTCGACGACTATGGCTACACCTTC. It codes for CASSLNPGLDDYGYTF.

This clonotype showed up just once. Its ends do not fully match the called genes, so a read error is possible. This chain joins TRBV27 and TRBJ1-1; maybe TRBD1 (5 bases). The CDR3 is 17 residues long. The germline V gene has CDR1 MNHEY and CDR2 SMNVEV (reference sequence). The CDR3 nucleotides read TGTGCCAGCAGTTCCTCTCAAGTTTGGGGACGGCCCACTGAAGTTTTCTTT. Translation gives CASSSSQVWGRPTEVFF.

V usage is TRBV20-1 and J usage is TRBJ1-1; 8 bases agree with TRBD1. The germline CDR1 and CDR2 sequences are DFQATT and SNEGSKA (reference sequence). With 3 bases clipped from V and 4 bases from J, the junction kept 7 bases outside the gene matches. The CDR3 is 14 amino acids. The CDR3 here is CSARQAGGPTEAFF. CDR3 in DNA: TGCAGTGCTAGGCAGGCAGGGGGCCCCACTGAAGCTTTCTTT.

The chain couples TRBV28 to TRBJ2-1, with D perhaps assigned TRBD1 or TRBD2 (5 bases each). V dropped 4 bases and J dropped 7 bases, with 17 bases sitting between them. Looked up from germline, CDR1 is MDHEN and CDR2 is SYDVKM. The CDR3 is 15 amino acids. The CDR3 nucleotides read TGTGCCAGCAGTTCCCCCCGCACCGGGACGAATGAGCAGTTCTTC. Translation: CASSSPRTGTNEQFF.

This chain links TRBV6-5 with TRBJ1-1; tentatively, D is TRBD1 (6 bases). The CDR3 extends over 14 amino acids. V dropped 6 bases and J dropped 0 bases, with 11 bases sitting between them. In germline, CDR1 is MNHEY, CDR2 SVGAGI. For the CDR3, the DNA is TGTGCCAGCAGGACAGGCACGGTGAACACTGAAGCTTTCTTT. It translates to CASRTGTVNTEAFF.

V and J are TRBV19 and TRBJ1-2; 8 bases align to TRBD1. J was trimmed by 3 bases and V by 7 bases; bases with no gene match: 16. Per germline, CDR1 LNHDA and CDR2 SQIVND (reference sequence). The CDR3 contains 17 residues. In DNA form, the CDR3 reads TGTGCCAGTACCCCGGACAGGGAAGGGGGTTTTTACTATGGCTACACCTTC. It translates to CASTPDREGGFYYGYTF.

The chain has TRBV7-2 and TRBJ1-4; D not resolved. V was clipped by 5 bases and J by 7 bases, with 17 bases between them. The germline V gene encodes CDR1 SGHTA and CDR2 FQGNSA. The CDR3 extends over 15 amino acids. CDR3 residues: CASSPIYSSREKLFF. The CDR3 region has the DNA TGTGCCAGCAGCCCTATTTACAGTTCCCGTGAAAAACTGTTTTTT.

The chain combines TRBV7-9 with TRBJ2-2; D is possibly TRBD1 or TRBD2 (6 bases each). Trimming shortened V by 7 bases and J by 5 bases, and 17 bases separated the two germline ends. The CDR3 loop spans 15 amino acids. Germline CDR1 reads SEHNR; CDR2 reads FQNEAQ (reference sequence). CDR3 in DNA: TGTGCCAGCACCCTTATGGGGGGACAAACCGGGGAGCTGTTTTTT. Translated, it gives CASTLMGGQTGELFF.

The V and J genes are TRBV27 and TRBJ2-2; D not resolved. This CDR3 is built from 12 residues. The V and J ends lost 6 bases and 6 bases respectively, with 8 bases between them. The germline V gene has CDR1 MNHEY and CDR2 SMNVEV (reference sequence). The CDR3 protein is CASSVLAGELFF. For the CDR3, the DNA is TGTGCCAGCAGCGTATTGGCCGGGGAGCTGTTTTTT.

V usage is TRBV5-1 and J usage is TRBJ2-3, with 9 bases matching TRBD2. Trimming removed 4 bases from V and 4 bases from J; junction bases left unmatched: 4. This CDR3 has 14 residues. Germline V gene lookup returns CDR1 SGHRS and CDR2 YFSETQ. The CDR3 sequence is CASSLLAGPDTQYF. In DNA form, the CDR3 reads TGCGCCAGCAGCCTTCTAGCGGGGCCAGATACGCAGTATTTT.

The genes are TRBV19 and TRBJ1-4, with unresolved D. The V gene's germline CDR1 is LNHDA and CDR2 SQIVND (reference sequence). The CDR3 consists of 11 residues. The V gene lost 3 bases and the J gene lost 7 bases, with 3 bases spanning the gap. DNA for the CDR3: TGTGCCAGTAGTATGGCTGAAAAACTGTTTTTT. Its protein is CASSMAEKLFF. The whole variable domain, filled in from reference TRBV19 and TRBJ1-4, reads DGGITQSPKYLFRKEGQNVTLSCEQNLNHDAMYWYRQDPGQGLRLIYYSQIVNDFQKGDIAEGYSVSREKKESFPLTVTSAQKNPTAFYLCASSMAEKLFFGSGTQLSVL.

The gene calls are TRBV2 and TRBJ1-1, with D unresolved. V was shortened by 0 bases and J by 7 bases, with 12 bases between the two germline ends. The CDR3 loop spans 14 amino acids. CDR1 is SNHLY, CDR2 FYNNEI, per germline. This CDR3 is CASSEAKQDLEAFF. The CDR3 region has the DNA TGTGCCAGCAGTGAAGCGAAACAAGACCTTGAAGCTTTCTTT.